A selection of T cell receptor beta chains follows, all from one sample in a study of graft-versus-host responses after intestinal transplantation. The protocol was immunoSEQ multiplex PCR, while the TCRdb copy is restricted to in-frame clones and leaves out a portion. The table records roughly 90,000 clones, around 89% of them present only once. Antigens of these TCRs are unknown. Sample: unstimulated CD4+ T cells sorted from spleen or lymph node cells, taken before transplant. The origin of the receptors is a human donor who was the organ donor for an intestinal transplant. Each CDR3 is given with its conserved first and last residue. The order of the fields is clone size, D gene, J gene, V gene, CDR3 protein, CDR3 DNA. D genes are given only for firm matches. Size is omitted from some rows. Given values are once, few, many or a class for expanded clones.

NA	NA	TRBJ2-1	TRBV5-1	CASSLQPRGLRGEQFF	TGCGCCAGCAGCTTACAACCCAGGGGTTTGAGGGGTGAGCAGTTCTTC
NA	NA	TRBJ2-1	TRBV19	CASSLLRGGEQFF	TGTGCCAGTAGTCTCTTAAGGGGCGGTGAGCAGTTCTTC
NA	TRBD1	TRBJ1-5	TRBV2	CASRGDRAGQPQHF	TGTGCCAGCAGAGGGGACAGGGCCGGTCAGCCCCAGCATTTT
NA	TRBD2	TRBJ2-3	TRBV5-1	CASSLGTSAGGPSDTQYF	TGCGCCAGCAGCTTGGGGACTTCTGCGGGGGGGCCGTCGGATACGCAGTATTTT
NA	NA	TRBJ2-7	TRBV28	CASSLPSGGPSSYEQYF	TGTGCCAGCAGTTTACCGTCCGGCGGGCCTAGCTCCTACGAGCAGTACTTC
NA	NA	TRBJ2-4	TRBV9	CASSVGSDSSNIQYF	TGTGCCAGCAGCGTAGGGTCCGACTCCTCAAACATTCAGTACTTC
NA	NA	TRBJ1-1	TRBV20-1	CSALANTEAFF	TGCAGTGCTCTAGCGAACACTGAAGCTTTCTTT
once	TRBD2	TRBJ2-1	TRBV9	CASSFTPGLGMHEQFF	TGTGCCAGCAGCTTCACACCGGGACTAGGAATGCATGAGCAGTTCTTC
NA	TRBD1	TRBJ2-1	TRBV5-8	CASSFGTGSAYNEQFF	TGTGCCAGCAGCTTTGGGACAGGGAGCGCCTACAATGAGCAGTTCTTC
NA	TRBD2	TRBJ2-1	TRBV4-2	CASSQDRGRGGVEQFF	TGTGCCAGCAGCCAAGACCGAGGTCGGGGGGGCGTTGAGCAGTTCTTC